This entry describes one T cell receptor beta chain. Using immunoSEQ multiplex PCR, the repertoire was profiled, and TCRdb retains in-frame clones only, with some absent. This table holds about 58,000 clones, roughly nine tenths found once. The sample originates from a study of blood T cell repertoires in COVID-19. Whole-study context: Sites in the United States, Italy and Spain provided acute and convalescent COVID-19 samples. Sample material is recorded as cDNA or gDNA derived from T cells, B-cell-depleted T cells, or PBMCs.

CDR1 and CDR2 (germline): SNHLY, FYNNEI. Trimming stripped 3 bases from V and 4 bases from J, with 16 bases between. This CDR3 is 16 amino acids long. The clonotype was recovered from a woman aged 70-85 years with active COVID-19. The sequencing input was peripheral blood. The chain couples TRBV2 to TRBJ1-5, with D possibly being TRBD1 (6 bases). The CDR3 region is CASSEEVAGANQPQHF. The CDR3 region has the DNA TGTGCCAGCAGTGAGGAGGTTGCAGGGGCTAATCAGCCCCAGCATTTT. Together with reference TRBV2 and TRBJ1-5, the CDR3 gives the full variable domain: EPEVTQTPSHQVTQMGQEVILRCVPISNHLYFYWYRQILGQKVEFLVSFYNNEISEKSEIFDDQFSVERPDGSNFTLKIRSTKLEDSAMYFCASSEEVAGANQPQHFGDGTRLSIL.